These 25 T cell receptor beta chains share one sample of origin, sequenced in a study of T cell responses to AZD1222 COVID-19 vaccine. Using immunoSEQ multiplex PCR, the repertoire was profiled, and TCRdb retains in-frame clones only, with some absent. The data contain nearly 55,000 clones, 80% to 90% of them singletons. The sequenced sample was peripheral blood, obtained 28 days after the second AZD1222 dose. The origin of the receptors is an adult who received the AZD1222 COVID-19 vaccine.

The V call is TRBV19, the J call TRBJ1-1, with D maybe TRBD1 (6 bases). The CDR3 contains 14 residues. The germline V gene has CDR1 LNHDA and CDR2 SQIVND (reference sequence). Deletions cut 7 bases from V and 0 bases from J, with 12 bases between. The chain's CDR3 is CASTGVEMNTEAFF. The CDR3 coding sequence is TGTGCCAGTACAGGGGTGGAGATGAACACTGAAGCTTTCTTT.

J is TRBJ2-2 and V is TRBV5-4, with TRBD2 identical over 14 bases. Germline lookup yields CDR1 SGHNT and CDR2 YYREEE (reference sequence). V shed 0 bases, J shed 1 base, and the junction held 2 bases outside the gene matches. The CDR3 is made up of 18 amino acids. DNA for the CDR3: TGTGCCAGCAGCTTGGGGACTAGCGGGAGGCGGAACACCGGGGAGCTGTTTTTT. It translates to CASSLGTSGRRNTGELFF.

This chain uses TRBV5-1 with TRBJ1-1, with D maybe TRBD1 (5 bases). CDR3 length: 14 amino acids. The V end lost 6 bases, the J end lost 0 bases, and 12 bases lay between the germline ends. Germline values: CDR1 SGHRS, CDR2 YFSETQ. The CDR3 nucleotides are TGCGCCAGCAAGTCTAGACAGTTGAACACTGAAGCTTTCTTT. Its protein product is CASKSRQLNTEAFF. Full variable domain (outside the CDR3, taken from reference TRBV5-1 and TRBJ1-1): KAGVTQTPRYLIKTRGQQVTLSCSPISGHRSVSWYQQTPGQGLQFLFEYFSETQRNKGNFPGRFSGRQFSNSRSEMNVSTLELGDSALYLCASKSRQLNTEAFFGQGTRLTVV.

V and J are TRBV30 and TRBJ2-3; 11 nucleotides agree with TRBD2. Losses at the gene ends were 1 base for V and 4 bases for J; bases not matched to a gene: 4. Germline assignment: CDR1 GTSNPN and CDR2 SVGIG (reference sequence). The CDR3 is 15 residues long. The chain's CDR3 is CAWSGGLAGPDTQYF. The CDR3, as DNA: TGTGCCTGGAGTGGAGGACTAGCGGGCCCAGATACGCAGTATTTT. The variable domain in full, with the rest retrieved from reference TRBV30 and TRBJ2-3, is SQTIHQWPATLVQPVGSPLSLECTVEGTSNPNLYWYRQAAGRGLQLLFYSVGIGQISSEVPQNLSASRPQDRQFILSSKKLLLSDSGFYLCAWSGGLAGPDTQYFGPGTRLTVL.

The chain links TRBV13 to TRBJ2-7; TRBD1 agrees at 9 bases. V lost 3 bases to trimming and J lost 3 bases; unmatched junction nucleotides: 0. CDR1 is PRHDT and CDR2 is FYEKMQ in the germline V gene (reference sequence). CDR3 length equals 13 residues. The CDR3 loop is CASSLGQGYEQYF. The CDR3 DNA reads as TGTGCCAGCAGCTTGGGACAGGGCTACGAGCAGTACTTC.

This sequence joins TRBV6-2 or TRBV6-3 and TRBJ2-1; 8 bases agree with TRBD2. V shed 0 bases, J shed 10 bases, and the junction held 8 bases outside the gene matches. This CDR3 spans 15 amino acids. CDR1 MNHEY and CDR2 SVGEGT come from the germline V gene. CDR3 sequence: CASSYSQREGREQFF. In nucleotides, the CDR3 is TGTGCCAGCAGTTACTCCCAACGGGAGGGGCGCGAGCAGTTCTTC.

The rearrangement uses TRBV20-1 and TRBJ2-7; no definite D call. There are 11 residues in the CDR3. The germline gives CDR1 DFQATT, CDR2 SNEGSKA (reference sequence). V lost 3 bases to trimming and J lost 6 bases, with 9 bases between them. This CDR3 is CSASSGREQYF. Written as DNA, the CDR3 is TGCAGTGCTAGTTCCGGGCGCGAGCAGTACTTC.

The rearrangement uses TRBV18 and TRBJ2-1, with D perhaps given as TRBD1 or TRBD2 (5 bases each). From germline, CDR1 is KGHSH and CDR2 LQKENI. Trimming cost V 2 bases and J 0 bases, with 11 bases left between them. CDR3 length equals 16 residues. The CDR3: CASSPTGLPSYNEQFF. The DNA for the CDR3 is TGTGCCAGCTCACCAACGGGGCTCCCCTCCTACAATGAGCAGTTCTTC. The variable domain in full, with the rest retrieved from reference TRBV18 and TRBJ2-1, is NAGVMQNPRHLVRRRGQEARLRCSPMKGHSHVYWYRQLPEEGLKFMVYLQKENIIDESGMPKERFSAEFPKEGPSILRIQQVVRGDSAAYFCASSPTGLPSYNEQFFGPGTRLTVL.

V is TRBV6-1 and J is TRBJ1-1; D perhaps matches TRBD1 (5 bases). Germline assignment: CDR1 MNHNS and CDR2 SASEGT. Trimming left V 1 base short and J 11 bases short, with 11 bases between. The length of the CDR3 is 12 residues. The CDR3 bases are TGTGCCAGCAGTGAAGGGCCAGGGATTGCTTTCTTT. This sequence encodes CASSEGPGIAFF.

The V call is TRBV4-2, the J call TRBJ1-1; the match to TRBD1 covers 7 bases. V was clipped by 4 bases and J by 4 bases; unmatched bases: 9. The CDR3 covers 15 residues. CDR1 LGHNA and CDR2 YNFKEQ come from the germline V gene. This CDR3 is CASSPQGGSRTEAFF. CDR3 sequence (DNA): TGTGCCAGCAGCCCCCAGGGGGGGAGCCGCACTGAAGCTTTCTTT.

The chain uses TRBV5-3 and TRBJ2-7, with a tentative D call TRBD2 (6 bases). TRBV5-3 is an ORF, with its function uncertain. The ends were cut back, 4 bases at V and 3 bases at J, with 14 bases in the middle. The CDR3 is 14 amino acids. CDR3 DNA: TGTGCCAGAAGCCGACCGGGACTCAACTACGAGCAGTACTTC. It encodes CARSRPGLNYEQYF.

The chain couples TRBV19 to TRBJ1-5; 11 bases are a match to TRBD1. From germline, CDR1 is LNHDA and CDR2 SQIVND (reference sequence). The CDR3 runs 16 residues. Trimming removed 6 bases from V and 1 base from J; junction bases left unmatched: 5. The CDR3: CASSRDRGISNQPQHF. The CDR3 DNA follows: TGTGCCAGTAGCCGGGACAGGGGGATCAGCAATCAGCCCCAGCATTTT. The whole variable domain, remainder taken from reference TRBV19 and TRBJ1-5, is DGGITQSPKYLFRKEGQNVTLSCEQNLNHDAMYWYRQDPGQGLRLIYYSQIVNDFQKGDIAEGYSVSREKKESFPLTVTSAQKNPTAFYLCASSRDRGISNQPQHFGDGTRLSIL.

The CDR3 here is CASSPDRGNSPLHF. The CDR3 nucleotides are TGTGCCAGCAGTCCGGACAGGGGAAATTCACCCCTCCACTTT. The chain recombines TRBV27 with TRBJ1-6; 9 positions agree with TRBD1. The V segment lost 5 bases and the J segment 7 bases; nucleotides outside the gene matches: 3. The CDR3 totals 14 residues. CDR1 and CDR2 (germline): MNHEY, SMNVEV (reference sequence).

The chain joins TRBV5-4 to TRBJ2-1; 7 nucleotides align to TRBD1. Unmatched junction bases numbered 4, after V lost 5 bases and J lost 5 bases. Germline CDR1 reads SGHNT; CDR2 reads YYREEE (reference sequence). There are 13 residues in the CDR3. The CDR3 loop is CASSYRGNNEQFF. CDR3 nucleotides: TGTGCCAGCAGTTACAGGGGAAACAATGAGCAGTTCTTC. Supplemented by reference TRBV5-4 and TRBJ2-1, the full variable domain reads ETGVTQSPTHLIKTRGQQVTLRCSSQSGHNTVSWYQQALGQGPQFIFQYYREEENGRGNFPPRFSGLQFPNYSSELNVNALELDDSALYLCASSYRGNNEQFFGPGTRLTVL.

The chain couples TRBV5-8 to TRBJ2-7, with D unresolved. This CDR3 is built from 13 residues. Germline CDR1 and CDR2: SGHTS and YDEGEE. The V end lost 0 bases, the J end lost 5 bases, and 9 bases lay between the germline ends. CDR3 protein: CASSLGQVHEQYF. CDR3 coding DNA: TGTGCCAGCAGCTTGGGTCAGGTACACGAGCAGTACTTC.

This chain joins TRBV11-2 and TRBJ2-7, with TRBD2 as a possible D gene (5 bases). This CDR3 has 13 residues. The germline V and J ends were trimmed by 5 bases and 3 bases, with 11 bases remaining between them. Looked up from germline, CDR1 is SGHAT and CDR2 is FQNNGV. CDR3 loop: CASSPPGSYEQYF. The CDR3 coding sequence is TGTGCCAGCAGCCCTCCGGGGAGCTACGAGCAGTACTTC. The variable domain in full, completed from reference TRBV11-2 and TRBJ2-7, reads EAGVAQSPRYKIIEKRQSVAFWCNPISGHATLYWYQQILGQGPKLLIQFQNNGVVDDSQLPKDRFSAERLKGVDSTLKIQPAKLEDSAVYLCASSPPGSYEQYFGPGTRLTVT.

This clone was seen a handful of times. The chain is built from TRBV4-2 and TRBJ2-5; D is perhaps TRBD2 (6 bases). This CDR3 region has 13 residues. Germline assignment: CDR1 LGHNA and CDR2 YNFKEQ. Trimming removed 10 bases at V and 1 base at J, with 13 bases between. CDR3: CATAKRAQETQYF. Here the CDR3 DNA reads TGTGCCACCGCGAAGCGGGCCCAAGAGACCCAGTACTTC.

This clone occurred once. The CDR3 bases are TGCAGCGTTGAAGATCGGGGGTTGGGTTCAGATACGCAGTATTTT. Its protein product is CSVEDRGLGSDTQYF. The V call is TRBV29-1, the J call TRBJ2-3, with a weak D call TRBD2 (6 bases). CDR1 and CDR2 (germline): SQVTM, ANQGSEA. V shed 0 bases and J shed 4 bases, with 14 bases lying between them. The CDR3 extends over 15 amino acids.

V and J are TRBV4-1 and TRBJ2-5; 7 nucleotides agree with TRBD2. Looked up from germline, CDR1 is MGHRA and CDR2 is YSYEKL. V dropped 1 base and J dropped 3; count of bases not matched to a gene: 5. This CDR3 is 15 amino acids long. CDR3 DNA: TGCGCCAGCAGCCAAGGGCAGGGAGGGGAAGAGACCCAGTACTTC. Translation gives CASSQGQGGEETQYF.

The CDR3 protein is CASRPDRLNTEAFF. CDR3 nucleotide sequence: TGTGCCAGCAGGCCGGACAGGTTGAACACTGAAGCTTTCTTT. The V call is TRBV27, the J call TRBJ1-1, with TRBD1 matching 7 bases. J was trimmed by 0 bases and V by 6 bases; bases with no gene match: 4. Germline V gene data show CDR1 as MNHEY and CDR2 as SMNVEV (reference sequence). The CDR3 is 14 residues long.

By frequency in the sample, this clone is medium-sized (0.01 to 0.1%). J is TRBJ2-5 and V is TRBV12-2; TRBD2 is taken as the D call from the table, unchecked against the DNA. TRBV12-2 is a pseudogene. The CDR3 covers 17 residues. The CDR3 coding sequence is TGTGCAAGTCGCTTAGCGGGGGTAGCGGGGACGCAAGAGACCCAGTACTTC. This codes for CASRLAGVAGTQETQYF.

The chain employs TRBV15 and TRBJ1-3, with a possible D match to TRBD1 (5 bases). This CDR3 spans 16 amino acids. The germline V gene encodes CDR1 LNHNV and CDR2 YYDKDF (reference sequence). V lost 0 bases and J 0 bases, leaving 9 bases between the germline ends. The CDR3 nucleotides are TGTGCCACCAGCAGAGATCTCAGGGACTCTGGAAACACCATATATTTT. This codes for CATSRDLRDSGNTIYF.

V usage is TRBV5-1 and J usage is TRBJ2-5, with 14 nucleotides matching TRBD2. The CDR3 is 16 residues long. CDR1 is SGHRS, CDR2 YFSETQ, per germline. V shed 4 bases and J 5 bases; nucleotides not matched to a gene: 7. The CDR3 spells CASSVGTSGSGETQYF. CDR3 DNA: TGCGCCAGCAGCGTTGGGACTAGCGGGAGTGGGGAGACCCAGTACTTC.

The rearrangement links TRBV5-4 to TRBJ2-5, with 7 bases matching TRBD2. Per the germline V gene, CDR1 is SGHNT and CDR2 is YYREEE (reference sequence). The V segment lost 5 bases and the J segment 0 bases; nucleotides outside the gene matches: 1. The CDR3 length is 13 residues. CDR3 coding DNA: TGTGCCAGCAGTGGGACTAACCAAGAGACCCAGTACTTC. Translated: CASSGTNQETQYF. Full variable domain (outside the CDR3, taken from reference TRBV5-4 and TRBJ2-5): ETGVTQSPTHLIKTRGQQVTLRCSSQSGHNTVSWYQQALGQGPQFIFQYYREEENGRGNFPPRFSGLQFPNYSSELNVNALELDDSALYLCASSGTNQETQYFGPGTRLLVL.

The CDR3 loop is CASSSSEARYEKLFF. CDR3 nucleotide sequence: TGTGCCAGTAGTAGCTCCGAGGCCCGTTATGAAAAACTGTTTTTT. This chain connects TRBV19 to TRBJ1-4, with D unclear. Trimming pared 4 bases from V and 6 bases from J, leaving 15 bases between. The length of the CDR3 is 15 residues. Germline assignment: CDR1 LNHDA and CDR2 SQIVND (reference sequence).